These 18 T cell receptor beta chains originate from one sample sequenced in a study of spatial heterogeneity in lung cancer. MiXCR was run by TCRdb on the 5' RACE reads, yielding one entry per CDR3 protein. Of 9,500 to 11,000 distinct CDR3 sequences in the sample, 6% to 6.5% are singletons; the top ten hold 25% to 35%. Time point: sample taken at primary tumor resection. The sequenced sample was PBMCs, obtained at surgery. All receptors derive from a male donor with early-stage non-small cell lung cancer.

This chain connects TRBV24-1 to TRBJ2-3, with D perhaps matching TRBD1 or TRBD2 (5 bases each). The CDR3 runs to 17 residues. Germline assignment: CDR1 KGHDR and CDR2 SFDVKD. Trimming removed 1 base at V and 6 bases at J, with 19 bases between. The CDR3 nucleotides read TGTGCCACCAGTGATTTAGGGCCGGGACCCTATCGGGATACGCAGTATTTT. The encoded protein is CATSDLGPGPYRDTQYF.

CDR3 in DNA: TGCAGTGCTAGAGATGGGGCGGGAGGGCGAGAGACCCAGTACTTC. Encoded protein: CSARDGAGGRETQYF. The rearrangement links TRBV20-1 to TRBJ2-5, with 9 bases fitting TRBD2. This CDR3 contains 15 residues. J was trimmed by 4 bases and V by 0 bases; bases with no gene match: 6. Germline V CDR1 and CDR2: DFQATT, SNEGSKA (reference sequence).

This clonotype has a count of ten or more. The genes are TRBV14 and TRBJ1-1, with D unclear. Germline V gene sequence: CDR1 SGHDN, CDR2 FVKESK. CDR3 length: 13 amino acids. With 1 base removed from V and 4 bases from J, the gap between germline ends came to 7 bases. The CDR3 DNA is TGTGCCAGCAGCCAAGTTGGGGTCACTGAAGCTTTCTTT. Translation: CASSQVGVTEAFF.

Worth noting for this clonotype: A much larger clone lies one base from this, so it may be a read error. J is TRBJ2-5 and V is TRBV12-3 or TRBV12-4; D is unclear. The CDR3 runs to 14 residues. Between the trimmed V and J ends, which lost 8 bases and 4 bases, there was a span of 17 bases. The CDR3 DNA reads as TGTGCCAGCGCGAAGGCCGAAGGTCCAGAGACCCAGTACTTC. Translated: CASAKAEGPETQYF.

The chain recombines TRBV7-9 with TRBJ1-5; the D gene is possibly TRBD1 (5 bases). The CDR3 sequence is 14 residues long. Germline assignment: CDR1 SEHNR and CDR2 FQNEAQ (reference sequence). Deletions cut 2 bases from V and 5 bases from J, with 10 bases between. In DNA, the CDR3 is TGTGCCAGCAGCTTACAGGGTGGGGATCAGCCCCAGCATTTT. As protein: CASSLQGGDQPQHF.

In its sample, this clonotype ranks as medium-sized. The chain combines TRBV6-2 or TRBV6-3 with TRBJ2-7; no clear D gene. The ends were cut back, 2 bases at V and 7 bases at J, with 12 bases in the middle. Germline lookup yields CDR1 MNHEY and CDR2 SVGEGT. This CDR3 has 13 residues. The CDR3 coding sequence is TGTGCCAGCAGTTACGTCAGTCTCGGGGAGCAGTACTTC. It specifies CASSYVSLGEQYF.

This clonotype was observed many times. The chain employs TRBV12-3 or TRBV12-4 and TRBJ1-1; D gene uncertain. The CDR3 is 14 amino acids. The V end was cut by 6 bases, the J end by 0 bases, with 11 bases between. The CDR3 is CASRPDTLNTEAFF. In DNA form, the CDR3 reads TGTGCCAGCAGGCCAGACACCTTGAACACTGAAGCTTTCTTT.

The CDR3 DNA sequence: TGTGCCAGCAGTGAAGTTTTAGGCACCGGGGAGCTGTTTTTT. Encoded protein: CASSEVLGTGELFF. J is TRBJ2-2 and V is TRBV6-4, with D hard to call. Germline V CDR1 and CDR2: MRHNA, SNTAGT. V lost 3 bases and J 4 bases, leaving 9 bases between the germline ends. The CDR3 length is 14 residues.

This clonotype was found a few times. The chain employs TRBV27 and TRBJ2-7; tentatively, D is TRBD1 (6 bases). The CDR3 runs 15 residues. Trimming pared 3 bases from V and 2 bases from J, leaving 14 bases between. CDR1 and CDR2 (germline): MNHEY, SMNVEV (reference sequence). This chain's CDR3 is CASSFGRAGAYEQYF. The CDR3 DNA reads TGTGCCAGCAGTTTTGGTAGGGCAGGGGCCTACGAGCAGTACTTC.

This clonotype has at least ten counts. CDR3 amino acids: CASRPGRTDTQYF. Here the CDR3 DNA reads TGTGCCAGCCGCCCTGGGAGAACAGATACGCAGTATTTT. This chain connects TRBV7-2 to TRBJ2-3; possible D gene TRBD2, 5 bases. V gave up 8 bases and J gave up 3 bases, with 12 bases separating them. Germline CDR1 reads SGHTA; CDR2 reads FQGNSA. This CDR3 comprises 13 residues.

This clonotype has ten or more counts. The rearrangement joins TRBV5-4 to TRBJ1-1; possible D gene TRBD1, 6 bases. The V end was cut by 6 bases, the J end by 14 bases, with 26 bases between. The germline CDR1 and CDR2 sequences are SGHNT and YYREEE (reference sequence). This CDR3 comprises 14 residues. CDR3 residues: CASTIGGGGGPTFF. Written as DNA, the CDR3 is TGTGCCAGCACTATTGGAGGGGGTGGAGGCCCCACCTTCTTT.

This clonotype is termed medium-sized. The genes are TRBV6-2 or TRBV6-3 and TRBJ1-2, with a tentative D call TRBD1 (5 bases). CDR1 and CDR2 (germline): MNHEY, SVGEGT. The germline V and J ends were trimmed by 7 bases and 8 bases, with 14 bases remaining between them. The CDR3 is made up of 12 amino acids. The CDR3, as DNA: TGTGCCAGCATGGCCGGGGCTGGCGGCTACACCTTC. It specifies CASMAGAGGYTF.

This clonotype has a count of ten or more. The gene calls are TRBV29-1 and TRBJ1-1; tentative D call: TRBD1 (6 bases). CDR3 size: 14 residues. Germline values: CDR1 SQVTM, CDR2 ANQGSEA. V lost 4 bases and J lost 1, with 13 bases in between. The chain's CDR3 is CSVAGRGSNTEAFF. The DNA for the CDR3 is TGCAGCGTTGCCGGCAGGGGCTCGAACACTGAAGCTTTCTTT.

Judged by abundance, this clonotype is medium-sized. The chain has TRBV7-9 and TRBJ2-7; 10 bases fit TRBD2. This CDR3 contains 13 residues. Germline lookup yields CDR1 SEHNR and CDR2 FQNEAQ (reference sequence). Trimming at V came to 9 bases and at J to 2 bases, leaving 4 bases not matched to a gene. CDR3 sequence reads: CASGTSATYEQYF. DNA of the CDR3: TGTGCCAGTGGGACTAGCGCCACCTACGAGCAGTACTTC.

This clonotype was seen a few times. V is TRBV30 and J is TRBJ1-1; D may be TRBD1 (5 bases). V was clipped by 0 bases and J by 6 bases, with 11 bases between them. CDR1 GTSNPN and CDR2 SVGIG come from the germline V gene (reference sequence). This CDR3 comprises 13 residues. This CDR3 is CAWSVEGIAEAFF. The DNA for the CDR3 is TGTGCCTGGAGTGTGGAGGGGATCGCTGAAGCTTTCTTT.

In its sample, this clonotype ranks as large. This chain joins TRBV27 and TRBJ2-1, with a weak D call TRBD2 (5 bases). V was cut by 3 bases and J by 9 bases, with 18 bases left in between. This CDR3 has 15 residues. The germline V gene encodes CDR1 MNHEY and CDR2 SMNVEV (reference sequence). CDR3 DNA: TGTGCCAGCAGTTTGGGCCCCCGTGGGCGGGTTGAGCAGTTCTTC. This encodes CASSLGPRGRVEQFF.

This clonotype occurred many times. The V call is TRBV5-5, the J call TRBJ1-5; D is unresolved. The CDR3 length is 17 residues. Germline-derived CDR1 and CDR2 are SGHKS and YYEKEE (reference sequence). Trimming stripped 0 bases from V and 3 bases from J, with 16 bases between. The CDR3, as DNA: TGTGCCAGCAGCTTGGAGGCAGTTCGGAGGCCCAATCAGCCCCAGCATTTT. It codes for CASSLEAVRRPNQPQHF.

This clonotype has a handful of counts. This chain joins TRBV27 and TRBJ2-1, with TRBD2 matching 11 bases. CDR3 length equals 17 residues. Germline values: CDR1 MNHEY, CDR2 SMNVEV (reference sequence). Trimming took 5 bases from V and 2 from J; bases not matched to a gene: 8. In nucleotides, the CDR3 is TGTGCCAGCAGTCCCTTCCCGGGACTAGCGGCCTACAATGAGCAGTTCTTC. Translation: CASSPFPGLAAYNEQFF.